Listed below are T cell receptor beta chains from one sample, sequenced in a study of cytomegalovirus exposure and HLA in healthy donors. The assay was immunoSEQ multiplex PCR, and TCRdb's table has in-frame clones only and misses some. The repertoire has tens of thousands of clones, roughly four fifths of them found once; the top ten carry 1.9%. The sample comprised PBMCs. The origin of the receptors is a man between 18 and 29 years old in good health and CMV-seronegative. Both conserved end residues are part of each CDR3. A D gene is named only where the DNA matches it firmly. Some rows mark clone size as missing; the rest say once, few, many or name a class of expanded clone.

CDR3: CSAALGQTGELFF
DNA: TGCAGCGCTGCCCTTGGACAAACCGGGGAGCTGTTTTTT
length: 13
D: NA
V: TRBV29-1
size: NA
J: TRBJ2-2

CDR3: CASSPERREFSYEQYF
DNA: TGTGCCAGCAGCCCAGAAAGGCGGGAGTTCTCCTACGAGCAGTACTTC
length: 16
D: TRBD2
V: TRBV27
size: NA
J: TRBJ2-7

CDR3: CASSFTTGSYEQYF
DNA: TGTGCCAGCAGCTTTACGACAGGATCCTACGAGCAGTACTTC
length: 14
D: NA
V: TRBV7-2
size: NA
J: TRBJ2-7

CDR3: CASSYDRQETQYF
DNA: TGTGCCAGCAGTTACGACAGGCAAGAGACCCAGTACTTC
length: 13
D: NA
V: TRBV7-3
size: NA
J: TRBJ2-5

CDR3: CASSLEGLAGGDEQFF
DNA: TGTGCCAGCAGTTTAGAGGGACTAGCGGGAGGCGACGAGCAGTTCTTC
length: 16
D: TRBD2
V: TRBV27
size: NA
J: TRBJ2-1

CDR3: CAWLPGGGYGYTF
DNA: TGTGCCTGGCTTCCGGGAGGAGGCTATGGCTACACCTTC
length: 13
D: NA
V: TRBV30
size: NA
J: TRBJ1-2

CDR3: CASRKQVPGELFF
DNA: TGTGCCAGCCGGAAGCAGGTCCCCGGGGAGCTGTTTTTT
length: 13
D: NA
V: TRBV6-5
size: few
J: TRBJ2-2

CDR3: CASSFQTLSGNTIYF
DNA: TGTGCCAGCAGCTTCCAGACTCTCTCTGGAAACACCATATATTTT
length: 15
D: NA
V: TRBV7-2
size: NA
J: TRBJ1-3

CDR3: CASSQGTRGYEQYF
DNA: TGCGCCAGCAGCCAAGGGACACGGGGGTACGAGCAGTACTTC
length: 14
D: NA
V: TRBV4-1
size: NA
J: TRBJ2-7

CDR3: CASRTTGQGRRGTEAFF
DNA: TGTGCCAGCAGAACCACGGGACAGGGGCGAAGAGGCACTGAAGCTTTCTTT
length: 17
D: TRBD1
V: TRBV2
size: few
J: TRBJ1-1

CDR3: CASSLRGNSYEQYF
DNA: TGTGCCAGCAGCCTCAGGGGGAATTCCTACGAGCAGTACTTC
length: 14
D: TRBD1
V: TRBV11-2
size: NA
J: TRBJ2-7

CDR3: CASSPSTGTYEQYF
DNA: TGTGCCAGCAGCCCTTCGACAGGGACATACGAGCAGTACTTC
length: 14
D: TRBD1
V: TRBV9
size: NA
J: TRBJ2-7

CDR3: CASSQQLAVSSYNEQFF
DNA: TGCGCCAGCAGCCAACAATTAGCGGTCAGCTCCTACAATGAGCAGTTCTTC
length: 17
D: NA
V: TRBV4-3
size: once
J: TRBJ2-1

CDR3: CASSYRAGETYEQYF
DNA: TGTGCCAGCAGTTACCGAGCAGGGGAGACCTACGAGCAGTACTTC
length: 15
D: NA
V: TRBV6-5
size: few
J: TRBJ2-7

CDR3: CASSLTLAGAYGELFF
DNA: TGTGCCAGCAGTTTGACCCTAGCGGGAGCTTACGGGGAGCTGTTTTTT
length: 16
D: TRBD2
V: TRBV7-3
size: NA
J: TRBJ2-2

CDR3: CASSPDSLDRGYTGELFF
DNA: TGTGCTAGCAGCCCGGACTCCTTGGACAGGGGATATACCGGGGAGCTGTTTTTT
length: 18
D: TRBD1
V: TRBV7-7
size: NA
J: TRBJ2-2

CDR3: CASSPRDRGRETQYF
DNA: TGTGCCAGCAGCCCCCGGGACAGGGGGCGAGAGACCCAGTACTTC
length: 15
D: TRBD1
V: TRBV5-8
size: NA
J: TRBJ2-5

CDR3: CAWDFGRMNEQFF
DNA: TGTGCCTGGGACTTCGGGAGAATGAATGAGCAGTTCTTC
length: 13
D: NA
V: TRBV30
size: few
J: TRBJ2-1

CDR3: CASSSGLAYYEQYF
DNA: TGTGCCAGCAGCTCAGGACTAGCCTACTACGAGCAGTACTTC
length: 14
D: TRBD2
V: TRBV27
size: NA
J: TRBJ2-7

CDR3: CASSKNPGTGGAGYGYTF
DNA: TGTGCCAGCAGTAAAAACCCCGGGACAGGGGGCGCTGGGTATGGCTACACCTTC
length: 18
D: TRBD1
V: TRBV28
size: NA
J: TRBJ1-2

CDR3: CASSVGSGEQFF
DNA: TGTGCCAGCAGCGTGGGAAGCGGGGAGCAGTTCTTC
length: 12
D: NA
V: TRBV5-6
size: NA
J: TRBJ2-1

CDR3: CASSQESGNPAYEQYF
DNA: TGCGCCAGCAGCCAAGAATCGGGGAATCCGGCCTACGAGCAGTACTTC
length: 16
D: NA
V: TRBV4-1
size: NA
J: TRBJ2-7

CDR3: CASSLTGISRNTIYF
DNA: TGTGCCAGCAGCCTGACAGGGATTAGTAGAAACACCATATATTTT
length: 15
D: TRBD1
V: TRBV28
size: NA
J: TRBJ1-3

CDR3: CASSSQFDGRDYNEQFF
DNA: TGTGCCAGCAGTTCCCAGTTTGACGGCAGGGACTACAATGAGCAGTTCTTC
length: 17
D: NA
V: TRBV28
size: few
J: TRBJ2-1

CDR3: CAISVMKDSPQETQYF
DNA: TGTGCCATCAGTGTAATGAAGGACAGCCCACAAGAGACCCAGTACTTC
length: 16
D: NA
V: TRBV10-3
size: once
J: TRBJ2-5

CDR3: CASSFDPGGWAQPQHF
DNA: TGTGCCAGTAGTTTCGACCCGGGGGGATGGGCTCAGCCCCAGCATTTT
length: 16
D: NA
V: TRBV19
size: NA
J: TRBJ1-5

CDR3: CASSNPGINQPQHF
DNA: TGTGCCAGCAGTAATCCGGGAATTAATCAGCCCCAGCATTTT
length: 14
D: NA
V: TRBV6-5
size: NA
J: TRBJ1-5

CDR3: CASSQDQLAGGGTQYF
DNA: TGCGCCAGCAGCCAAGATCAACTAGCGGGAGGCGGTACGCAGTATTTT
length: 16
D: TRBD2
V: TRBV4-3
size: NA
J: TRBJ2-3

CDR3: CASNVGAGDTDTQYF
DNA: TGTGCCAGCAACGTCGGGGCAGGGGATACAGATACGCAGTATTTT
length: 15
D: NA
V: TRBV5-6
size: NA
J: TRBJ2-3

CDR3: CASSFRSGEQFF
DNA: TGTGCCAGTAGTTTTAGGAGCGGCGAGCAGTTCTTC
length: 12
D: NA
V: TRBV19
size: NA
J: TRBJ2-1

CDR3: CAWRAGWGGAGTGELFF
DNA: TGTGCCTGGAGAGCCGGCTGGGGGGGGGCAGGCACCGGGGAGCTGTTTTTT
length: 17
D: NA
V: TRBV30
size: once
J: TRBJ2-2

CDR3: CASSYGTGHTEAFF
DNA: TGTGCCAGCAGCTACGGGACAGGCCACACTGAAGCTTTCTTT
length: 14
D: TRBD1
V: TRBV5-6
size: NA
J: TRBJ1-1

CDR3: CASSFPGQEGETQYF
DNA: TGTGCCAGCAGCTTTCCGGGACAGGAGGGAGAGACCCAGTACTTC
length: 15
D: TRBD1
V: TRBV5-4
size: NA
J: TRBJ2-5

CDR3: CASSPRALSSYEQYF
DNA: TGTGCCAGCAGTCCCAGGGCTCTAAGCTCCTACGAGCAGTACTTC
length: 15
D: NA
V: TRBV6-6
size: NA
J: TRBJ2-7

CDR3: CASSPASGMYNEQFF
DNA: TGCGCCAGCAGCCCCGCTAGCGGGATGTACAATGAGCAGTTCTTC
length: 15
D: TRBD2
V: TRBV5-1
size: NA
J: TRBJ2-1

CDR3: CASSQTGVSYEQYF
DNA: TGCGCCAGCAGCCAGACAGGCGTAAGCTACGAGCAGTACTTC
length: 14
D: NA
V: TRBV5-1
size: NA
J: TRBJ2-7

CDR3: CASSEGQVLLSYEQYF
DNA: TGTGCCAGCAGTGAGGGACAGGTCCTTTTATCCTACGAGCAGTACTTC
length: 16
D: TRBD1
V: TRBV6-1
size: NA
J: TRBJ2-7

CDR3: CASSLGGGTKNSPLHF
DNA: TGTGCCAGCAGTTTAGGGGGGGGGACAAAGAATTCACCCCTCCACTTT
length: 16
D: NA
V: TRBV28
size: NA
J: TRBJ1-6

CDR3: CASMVGVGGYTF
DNA: TGTGCCAGCATGGTCGGGGTCGGTGGCTACACCTTC
length: 12
D: NA
V: TRBV28
size: NA
J: TRBJ1-2

CDR3: CASSLARGAYNEQFF
DNA: TGCGCCAGCAGCTTGGCCCGGGGGGCATACAATGAGCAGTTCTTC
length: 15
D: NA
V: TRBV5-1
size: NA
J: TRBJ2-1

CDR3: CASSPGTSSNTGELFF
DNA: TGTGCCAGCAGCCCCGGGACTAGCTCGAACACCGGGGAGCTGTTTTTT
length: 16
D: TRBD2
V: TRBV5-4
size: NA
J: TRBJ2-2

CDR3: CSSSPGLAGEEAQYF
DNA: TGTTCCAGCAGCCCGGGACTAGCGGGAGAAGAGGCCCAGTACTTC
length: 15
D: TRBD2
V: TRBV7-9
size: NA
J: TRBJ2-5

CDR3: CASSNPLRAGELFF
DNA: TGTGCCAGCAGTAACCCCTTGCGGGCCGGGGAGCTGTTTTTT
length: 14
D: NA
V: TRBV2
size: NA
J: TRBJ2-2

CDR3: CASSTEKEGAWGEQYF
DNA: TGCGCCAGCAGCACAGAGAAAGAGGGCGCGTGGGGCGAGCAGTACTTC
length: 16
D: NA
V: TRBV4-1
size: NA
J: TRBJ2-7

CDR3: CASSQPTGPTGELFF
DNA: TGTGCCAGCAGCCAGCCGACAGGGCCCACCGGGGAGCTGTTTTTT
length: 15
D: TRBD1
V: TRBV14
size: NA
J: TRBJ2-2

CDR3: CASSQAYWVLAESTDTQYF
DNA: TGCGCCAGCAGCCAAGCTTATTGGGTTCTAGCGGAAAGCACAGATACGCAGTATTTT
length: 19
D: TRBD2
V: TRBV4-3
size: NA
J: TRBJ2-3

CDR3: CASSRTAILGNTIYF
DNA: TGTGCCAGTAGCCGGACAGCAATCTTAGGAAACACCATATATTTT
length: 15
D: NA
V: TRBV19
size: NA
J: TRBJ1-3

CDR3: CATQAGGPIYNEQFF
DNA: TGTGCCACGCAAGCGGGAGGGCCAATCTACAATGAGCAGTTCTTC
length: 15
D: TRBD2
V: TRBV10-3
size: NA
J: TRBJ2-1

CDR3: CASSGTVVYNEQFF
DNA: TGTGCCAGTTCCGGGACAGTGGTTTACAATGAGCAGTTCTTC
length: 14
D: TRBD1
V: TRBV28
size: NA
J: TRBJ2-1

CDR3: CASWRQTYNSPLHF
DNA: TGTGCCAGCTGGAGACAGACCTATAATTCACCCCTCCACTTT
length: 14
D: NA
V: TRBV6-5
size: few
J: TRBJ1-6

CDR3: CASSIETWRGSDQPQHF
DNA: TGTGCCAGTAGTATAGAGACCTGGCGGGGGAGCGATCAGCCCCAGCATTTT
length: 17
D: NA
V: TRBV19
size: NA
J: TRBJ1-5

CDR3: CASSVATGTYEKLFF
DNA: TGTGCCAGCAGCGTAGCTACAGGGACCTATGAAAAACTGTTTTTT
length: 15
D: NA
V: TRBV9
size: NA
J: TRBJ1-4

CDR3: CASSTPSLPGEQPAEDTQYF
DNA: TGTGCCAGTAGTACACCATCCCTCCCCGGGGAACAACCAGCAGAAGATACGCAGTATTTT
length: 20
D: NA
V: TRBV19
size: NA
J: TRBJ2-3

CDR3: CASSQGGQHTDTQYF
DNA: TGCGCCAGCAGCCAAGGGGGACAGCACACAGATACGCAGTATTTT
length: 15
D: TRBD1
V: TRBV4-3
size: NA
J: TRBJ2-3

CDR3: CASSFVPVYEQYF
DNA: TGTGCCAGCAGCTTCGTTCCGGTCTACGAGCAGTACTTC
length: 13
D: NA
V: TRBV7-2
size: NA
J: TRBJ2-7